The 30 T cell receptor beta chains presented below share a single source sample, sequenced in a study of blood T cell repertoires in COVID-19. Sequencing was performed with immunoSEQ multiplex PCR; in TCRdb, only in-frame clones are kept and a portion is missing. The sample lists about 260,000 clones; about 87% were seen once. The sequencing input was PBMCs or T cells enriched from blood (not recorded which). The receptor set was obtained from a woman between 35 and 50 years old with acute COVID-19.

The V gene is TRBV27, the J gene TRBJ2-7; 8 bases map to TRBD1. V dropped 3 bases and J dropped 0; count of bases not matched to a gene: 1. Germline CDR1 MNHEY, CDR2 SMNVEV (reference sequence). The CDR3 has 14 amino acids. DNA for the CDR3: TGTGCCAGCAGTTTTGGACAGGGCTCCTACGAGCAGTACTTC. Translation gives CASSFGQGSYEQYF.

The rearrangement links TRBV9 to TRBJ2-1; TRBD2 aligns across 10 bases. CDR3 size: 16 residues. The germline gives CDR1 SGDLS, CDR2 YYNGEE. V gave up 3 bases and J gave up 6 bases; unmatched junction bases: 9. The CDR3 is CASSGRLAGVFNEQFF. The CDR3 nucleotides read TGTGCCAGCAGCGGACGCCTAGCGGGAGTTTTCAATGAGCAGTTCTTC.

This clone was seen a handful of times. The chain carries TRBV27 and TRBJ2-7, with D maybe TRBD2 (6 bases). CDR3 size: 16 residues. With 0 bases removed from V and 4 bases from J, the gap between germline ends came to 16 bases. In germline, CDR1 is MNHEY, CDR2 SMNVEV (reference sequence). The CDR3 DNA reads TGTGCCAGCAGTTTATCGTCCGGGAGTGTCCTATACGAGCAGTACTTC. Its translation is CASSLSSGSVLYEQYF.

The chain links TRBV12-3 or TRBV12-4 to TRBJ2-1; D not resolved. Trimming shortened V by 5 bases and J by 13 bases, and 18 bases separated the two germline ends. The CDR3 consists of 13 residues. The CDR3 is CASSPDPRSPQFF. The CDR3 DNA reads as TGTGCCAGCAGTCCTGACCCTAGGAGTCCCCAGTTCTTC.

The chain is built from TRBV28 and TRBJ1-5; D remains ambiguous. The CDR3 spans 15 residues. The V gene's germline CDR1 is MDHEN and CDR2 SYDVKM. Trimming took 6 bases from V and 0 from J, leaving 12 bases between them. CDR3 region: CASREITFSNQPQHF. CDR3 DNA: TGTGCCAGCAGGGAGATTACTTTTAGCAATCAGCCCCAGCATTTT.

This chain joins TRBV29-1 and TRBJ2-7, with TRBD1 identical over 7 bases. CDR3 length: 13 residues. V gave up 6 bases and J gave up 3 bases; unmatched junction bases: 8. Germline CDR1 reads SQVTM; CDR2 reads ANQGSEA. The CDR3 region is CSVIQGPFYEQYF. For the CDR3, the DNA is TGCAGCGTCATACAGGGGCCGTTCTACGAGCAGTACTTC.

V gene TRBV19 combines with J gene TRBJ2-5, with TRBD2 as a possible D gene (6 bases). The CDR3 runs 15 residues. V was shortened by 2 bases and J by 10 bases, with 20 bases between the two germline ends. Germline CDR1 reads LNHDA; CDR2 reads SQIVND (reference sequence). The CDR3 sequence is CASSISSATGGNQYF. CDR3 nucleotide sequence: TGTGCCAGTAGTATATCGAGCGCAACCGGGGGTAACCAGTACTTC.

This chain joins TRBV14 and TRBJ1-1; possible D gene TRBD1, 6 bases. V shed 0 bases and J shed 1 base, with 12 bases lying between them. Germline CDR1 SGHDN, CDR2 FVKESK. The CDR3 length is 16 residues. CDR3 nucleotides: TGTGCCAGCAGCCAAGATGCCGGGGGGCCGAACACTGAAGCTTTCTTT. This translates into CASSQDAGGPNTEAFF.

The CDR3 DNA reads TGTGCCAGCAGTGAACTAGCGGGAGTTGCGAATGAGCAGTTCTTC. Residues: CASSELAGVANEQFF. J is TRBJ2-1 and V is TRBV6-1, with 10 bases matching TRBD2. The germline V gene has CDR1 MNHNS and CDR2 SASEGT. Unmatched junction bases numbered 5, after V lost 2 bases and J lost 7 bases. This CDR3 spans 15 amino acids.

This clone has at least ten counts. The chain uses TRBV24-1 and TRBJ1-5; possible D gene TRBD1, 5 bases. The CDR3 loop spans 15 amino acids. Trimming removed 4 bases from V and 3 bases from J, with 12 bases in between. Germline V gene lookup returns CDR1 KGHDR and CDR2 SFDVKD. The CDR3 here is CATSDSGRDNQPQHF. In DNA, the CDR3 is TGTGCCACCAGTGACTCAGGCAGGGACAATCAGCCCCAGCATTTT.

The CDR3 region is CASSASASYEQYF. In nucleotides, the CDR3 is TGTGCCAGCAGTGCCTCGGCTAGCTACGAGCAGTACTTC. This sequence joins TRBV2 and TRBJ2-7; D gene uncertain. V lost 4 bases and J lost 3, with 10 bases in between. The CDR3 is made up of 13 amino acids. Per the germline V gene, CDR1 is SNHLY and CDR2 is FYNNEI. Using reference TRBV2 and TRBJ2-7 for the parts outside the CDR3, the full variable domain is EPEVTQTPSHQVTQMGQEVILRCVPISNHLYFYWYRQILGQKVEFLVSFYNNEISEKSEIFDDQFSVERPDGSNFTLKIRSTKLEDSAMYFCASSASASYEQYFGPGTRLTVT.

The V gene is TRBV14, the J gene TRBJ2-1; unclear D gene. Trimming stripped 1 base from V and 3 bases from J, with 4 bases between. Germline V gene data show CDR1 as SGHDN and CDR2 as FVKESK. The CDR3 extends over 13 amino acids. The chain's CDR3 is CASSQVNYNEQFF. The CDR3, as DNA: TGTGCCAGCAGCCAAGTCAACTACAATGAGCAGTTCTTC.

V gene TRBV5-1 combines with J gene TRBJ2-1; 9 bases map to TRBD2. CDR3 length equals 15 residues. Losses at the gene ends were 4 bases for V and 6 bases for J; bases not matched to a gene: 8. Germline values: CDR1 SGHRS, CDR2 YFSETQ. CDR3 loop: CASSPLAGETNEQFF. In DNA, the CDR3 is TGCGCCAGCAGCCCTTTAGCGGGAGAAACCAATGAGCAGTTCTTC.

The chain carries TRBV5-6 and TRBJ2-3; 7 positions agree with TRBD1. This CDR3 is 15 amino acids long. The V gene end was trimmed by 3 bases and the J gene end by 1 base; junction bases not matched to a gene: 5. Germline CDR1 and CDR2: SGHDT and YYEEEE. The CDR3: CASSYRDSGTDTQYF. CDR3 nucleotides: TGTGCCAGCAGCTACCGGGACAGTGGCACAGATACGCAGTATTTT. Combining the CDR3 with reference TRBV5-6 and TRBJ2-3 gives the whole variable domain DAGVTQSPTHLIKTRGQQVTLRCSPKSGHDTVSWYQQALGQGPQFIFQYYEEEERQRGNFPDRFSGHQFPNYSSELNVNALLLGDSALYLCASSYRDSGTDTQYFGPGTRLTVL.

The chain recombines TRBV5-1 with TRBJ2-5; D is undetermined. Trimming removed 0 bases at V and 5 bases at J, with 11 bases between. Germline V gene data show CDR1 as SGHRS and CDR2 as YFSETQ. The CDR3 is 14 residues long. For the CDR3, the DNA is TGCGCCAGCAGCTTGGAAGGCATGCGGGAGACCCAGTACTTC. This gives the protein CASSLEGMRETQYF.

The V gene is TRBV6-5, the J gene TRBJ1-2; tentative D call: TRBD1 (6 bases). CDR1 is MNHEY, CDR2 SVGAGI, per germline. Trimming pared 2 bases from V and 7 bases from J, leaving 11 bases between. This CDR3 is built from 13 residues. CDR3 amino acids: CASSYGGGAGYTF. The CDR3 DNA is TGTGCCAGCAGTTACGGGGGGGGCGCTGGCTACACCTTC.

V and J are TRBV7-9 and TRBJ2-7, with D possibly matching TRBD2 (6 bases). The CDR3 runs to 15 residues. Germline V gene data show CDR1 as SEHNR and CDR2 as FQNEAQ (reference sequence). V lost 1 base to trimming and J lost 1 base, with 11 bases between them. The CDR3 protein is CASSLVVGGSYEQYV. The DNA for the CDR3 is TGTGCCAGCAGCTTAGTGGTGGGAGGTTCCTACGAGCAGTACGTC.

In this sample, this clone turned up a few times. This sequence joins TRBV6-4 and TRBJ2-2; 7 nucleotides align to TRBD1. CDR3 length: 15 residues. V shed 2 bases and J 0 bases; nucleotides not matched to a gene: 0. CDR1 is MRHNA, CDR2 SNTAGT, per germline. CDR3 sequence (DNA): TGTGCCAGCAGTGACGGACAGGCGAACACCGGGGAGCTGTTTTTT. Translating gives CASSDGQANTGELFF.

V gene TRBV3-1 (or the pseudogene TRBV3-2) combines with J gene TRBJ2-2; TRBD1 aligns across 7 bases. The CDR3 spans 15 residues. J was trimmed by 4 bases and V by 4 bases; bases with no gene match: 6. Germline V gene lookup returns CDR1 LGHDT and CDR2 YNNKEL (reference sequence). The CDR3 spells CASSPDRVITGELFF. CDR3 sequence (DNA): TGTGCCAGCAGCCCCGACAGGGTAATCACCGGGGAGCTGTTTTTT.

In its sample, this clone was seen a few times. The chain links TRBV11-2 to TRBJ2-7, with 7 bases matching TRBD2. The junction had 12 bases not matched to a gene; V was cut back by 5 bases and J by 5 bases. This CDR3 spans 15 amino acids. Germline lookup yields CDR1 SGHAT and CDR2 FQNNGV. Here the CDR3 reads CASSPAGRASNEQYF. CDR3 bases: TGTGCCAGCAGCCCTGCGGGGAGGGCTTCGAACGAGCAGTACTTC.

The rearrangement joins TRBV18 to TRBJ1-2; 7 bases map to TRBD1. The V and J ends lost 0 bases and 6 bases, in that order; junction bases with no gene match: 10. The CDR3 loop spans 16 amino acids. The germline CDR1 and CDR2 sequences are KGHSH and LQKENI. The CDR3 DNA sequence: TGTGCCAGCTCACCACCGGGGATAGGGGGCCTTGATGGCTACACCTTC. Amino acids: CASSPPGIGGLDGYTF.

The J gene is TRBJ2-2, the V gene TRBV3-1 (or the pseudogene TRBV3-2); TRBD2 aligns across 9 bases. V was clipped by 2 bases and J by 6 bases; unmatched bases: 16. CDR1 is LGHDT and CDR2 is YNNKEL in the germline V gene (reference sequence). The CDR3 covers 19 residues. The CDR3 here is CASSQKITIAGVFAGELFF. The CDR3 nucleotides are TGTGCCAGCAGCCAAAAGATTACCATAGCGGGAGTGTTCGCCGGGGAGCTGTTTTTT.

V usage is TRBV3-1 (or the pseudogene TRBV3-2) and J usage is TRBJ1-5, with 8 nucleotides matching TRBD1. CDR3 size: 13 residues. Trimming removed 4 bases from V and 5 bases from J; junction bases left unmatched: 1. CDR1 and CDR2 from the germline V gene are LGHDT and YNNKEL (reference sequence). The CDR3 region is CASSPDRDQPQHF. DNA for the CDR3: TGTGCCAGCAGCCCGGACAGGGATCAGCCCCAGCATTTT.

The rearrangement joins TRBV19 to TRBJ2-2; 8 bases map to TRBD1. The CDR3 consists of 16 residues. V lost 6 bases, J lost 5 bases, and 11 bases stayed unmatched. Germline V gene sequence: CDR1 LNHDA, CDR2 SQIVND (reference sequence). DNA for the CDR3: TGTGCCAGTAGACCCATCCGGGACAGGTTTACCGGGGAGCTGTTTTTT. Protein: CASRPIRDRFTGELFF.

The chain uses TRBV7-9 and TRBJ2-3; the D is unclear. Looked up from germline, CDR1 is SEHNR and CDR2 is FQNEAQ (reference sequence). Trimming removed 8 bases from V and 1 base from J, with 7 bases in between. This CDR3 region has 12 residues. CDR3 loop: CASFSGTDTQYF. The CDR3 DNA is TGTGCCAGCTTTTCCGGCACAGATACGCAGTATTTT.

This clone has only a few counts. The chain has TRBV24-1 and TRBJ1-1; D uncertain. Deletions cut 4 bases from V and 5 bases from J, with 13 bases between. The CDR3 spans 14 residues. Germline loops: CDR1 KGHDR, CDR2 SFDVKD. This chain's CDR3 is CATSDVRKRTEAFF. The CDR3 DNA follows: TGTGCCACCAGTGACGTCCGCAAGAGGACTGAAGCTTTCTTT.

The rearrangement links TRBV19 to TRBJ2-4; TRBD1 matches 7 bases. The germline CDR1 and CDR2 sequences are LNHDA and SQIVND (reference sequence). Losses at the gene ends were 3 bases for V and 3 bases for J; bases not matched to a gene: 8. The CDR3 sequence is 16 residues long. As DNA, the CDR3 is TGTGCCAGTAGTATTGGACAGGCGTTTCACAAAAACATTCAGTACTTC. It yields the protein CASSIGQAFHKNIQYF.

The J gene is TRBJ2-1, the V gene TRBV29-1, with TRBD2 identical over 11 bases. V shed 5 bases and J 4 bases; nucleotides not matched to a gene: 13. Germline values: CDR1 SQVTM, CDR2 ANQGSEA. CDR3 length equals 17 residues. CDR3 region: CSVPPGTGTSGYNEQFF. CDR3 coding DNA: TGCAGCGTTCCGCCAGGGACCGGGACTAGCGGTTACAATGAGCAGTTCTTC.

V and J are TRBV11-2 and TRBJ1-3; no reliable D call. Germline V CDR1 and CDR2: SGHAT, FQNNGV. The CDR3 runs to 15 residues. V lost 2 bases and J 0 bases, leaving 8 bases between the germline ends. The CDR3 sequence is CASSLIRNSGNTIYF. The CDR3 nucleotides are TGTGCCAGCAGCTTAATCAGGAACTCTGGAAACACCATATATTTT.

The chain has TRBV15 and TRBJ2-1; tentatively, D is TRBD2 (6 bases). The V end was cut by 1 base, the J end by 9 bases, with 16 bases between. Germline CDR1 LNHNV, CDR2 YYDKDF (reference sequence). The CDR3 spans 15 residues. CDR3 coding DNA: TGTGCCACCAGCAGAGGACGGGGGACGAGTGGTGAGCAGTTCTTC. This translates into CATSRGRGTSGEQFF.